Presented here are 20 T cell receptor beta chains from one specimen sequenced in a study of T cells after yellow fever vaccination. One entry per CDR3 protein, called by TCRdb with MiXCR from the 5' RACE reads. The sample yields 300,000 or so distinct CDR3 sequences, over 10% seen once. Here the sequenced sample was CD4+ T cells sorted from PBMCs, taken 45 days after the yellow fever booster vaccination. These receptors all stem from a man between 25 and 39 years old who received the YFV17D yellow fever vaccine.

This clonotype appeared a few times. The V gene is TRBV7-2, the J gene TRBJ1-1, with D tentatively TRBD1 (5 bases). Per germline, CDR1 SGHTA and CDR2 FQGNSA. This CDR3 spans 15 amino acids. Between the trimmed V and J ends, which lost 5 bases and 5 bases, there was a span of 18 bases. The DNA of the CDR3 is TGTGCCAGCAGCCTAAGGAGAGGGGTGGGTACTGAAGCTTTCTTT. Residues: CASSLRRGVGTEAFF.

The gene calls are TRBV20-1 and TRBJ2-7; 7 nucleotides match TRBD2. The J segment lost 3 bases and the V segment lost 6 bases, leaving 5 bases of the junction unmatched. The germline V gene encodes CDR1 DFQATT and CDR2 SNEGSKA (reference sequence). The CDR3 spans 12 residues. The CDR3 DNA is TGCAGTGCCCGGGACTACAGCTACGAGCAGTACTTC. This encodes CSARDYSYEQYF.

This clonotype occurred a few times. The gene calls are TRBV27 and TRBJ2-1, with 8 bases fitting TRBD2. The V gene end was trimmed by 0 bases and the J gene end by 4 bases; junction bases not matched to a gene: 5. From germline, CDR1 is MNHEY and CDR2 SMNVEV (reference sequence). This CDR3 is built from 16 residues. CDR3 sequence: CASSLSLAGSYNEQFF. CDR3 nucleotides: TGTGCCAGCAGTTTATCGCTAGCGGGTTCATACAATGAGCAGTTCTTC.

This clonotype was counted between two and nine times. In nucleotides, the CDR3 is TGTGCCAGCAGCTTTGCGTTGCGGGCCGGCACAGATACGCAGTATTTT. Its translation: CASSFALRAGTDTQYF. The J gene is TRBJ2-3, the V gene TRBV7-2, with D perhaps matching TRBD2 (5 bases). V lost 3 bases to trimming and J lost 1 base, with 14 bases between them. The CDR3 runs 16 residues. CDR1 and CDR2 (germline): SGHTA, FQGNSA.

There are a few counts of this clonotype. This chain connects TRBV20-1 to TRBJ1-1; D gene uncertain. The CDR3 extends over 12 amino acids. Germline assignment: CDR1 DFQATT and CDR2 SNEGSKA (reference sequence). V lost 8 bases, J lost 1 base, and 11 bases lay in between. The CDR3 DNA is TGCAGTACCCCGGGCGGGAACACTGAAGCTTTCTTT. Translated: CSTPGGNTEAFF.

This clonotype was seen a few times. The chain carries TRBV29-1 and TRBJ2-5; 7 nucleotides line up with TRBD1. The CDR3 is 14 amino acids. Germline lookup yields CDR1 SQVTM and CDR2 ANQGSEA. The V and J ends lost 5 bases and 1 base, in that order; junction bases with no gene match: 7. CDR3 bases: TGCAGCGTTCCATACGGGACAGCCCAAGAGACCCAGTACTTC. Translating it yields CSVPYGTAQETQYF.

This clonotype has a handful of counts. The chain employs TRBV28 and TRBJ1-2; D perhaps matches TRBD1 (5 bases). This CDR3 spans 13 amino acids. The germline V gene has CDR1 MDHEN and CDR2 SYDVKM. Trimming removed 5 bases from V and 4 bases from J, with 11 bases in between. The CDR3 DNA follows: TGTGCCAGCAGTCAACAGGAAGTCTATGGCTACACCTTC. It encodes CASSQQEVYGYTF.

The gene calls are TRBV12-3 or TRBV12-4 and TRBJ2-3, with 10 bases that match TRBD2. The CDR3 covers 15 residues. The V segment lost 6 bases and the J segment 5 bases; nucleotides outside the gene matches: 8. As DNA, the CDR3 is TGTGCCAGCAGCTTAACTAGCGGGATTGGAGATACGCAGTATTTT. Protein product: CASSLTSGIGDTQYF.

V and J are TRBV7-2 and TRBJ1-1; TRBD1 is a possible D gene (5 bases). Per the germline V gene, CDR1 is SGHTA and CDR2 is FQGNSA. This CDR3 contains 13 residues. V was pared by 6 bases and J by 0 bases, with 8 bases between. The CDR3 sequence: CASRRGVNTEAFF. The CDR3 nucleotides are TGTGCCAGCAGGCGGGGGGTGAACACTGAAGCTTTCTTT.

The rearrangement uses TRBV6-5 and TRBJ1-3; the D is unclear. The V end lost 7 bases, the J end lost 4 bases, and 8 bases lay between the germline ends. This CDR3 has 12 amino acids. Germline V lookup: CDR1 MNHEY, CDR2 SVGAGI. DNA of the CDR3: TGTGCCAGCAATGGCGGGGGAAACACCATATATTTT. It yields the protein CASNGGGNTIYF.

The rearrangement links TRBV18 to TRBJ2-1; tentative D call: TRBD2 (6 bases). This CDR3 has 16 amino acids. V lost 2 bases and J 9 bases, leaving 20 bases between the germline ends. Germline values: CDR1 KGHSH, CDR2 LQKENI. The CDR3 coding sequence is TGTGCCAGCTCACCAACTAGGCCTAGCGCAGAGGGTGAGCAGTTCTTC. This encodes CASSPTRPSAEGEQFF.

This clonotype has more than one count but fewer than ten. The rearrangement uses TRBV11-2 and TRBJ2-1, with a weak D call TRBD2 (5 bases). Trimming left V 4 bases short and J 8 bases short, with 15 bases between. CDR3 length: 14 residues. Germline CDR1 and CDR2: SGHAT and FQNNGV. CDR3 region: CASSYTRGVYEQFF. CDR3 coding DNA: TGTGCCAGCAGCTACACTAGAGGAGTCTATGAGCAGTTCTTC.

This clonotype has a handful of counts. The rearrangement links TRBV15 to TRBJ2-7, with TRBD2 as a possible D gene (7 bases). V was trimmed by 2 bases and J by 6 bases, leaving 11 bases between them. Germline-derived CDR1 and CDR2 are LNHNV and YYDKDF (reference sequence). This CDR3 contains 13 residues. The CDR3 sequence is CATSRNREGEQYF. Written as DNA, the CDR3 is TGTGCCACCAGCAGAAACAGGGAGGGCGAGCAGTACTTC.

The chain recombines TRBV25-1 with TRBJ2-1; D tentatively fits TRBD1 or TRBD2 (5 bases each). Germline V gene data show CDR1 as MGHDK and CDR2 as SYGVNS. Deletions cut 4 bases from V and 5 bases from J, with 15 bases between. CDR3 length: 15 amino acids. The CDR3 is CASSGTGTPDNEQFF. As DNA, the CDR3 is TGTGCCAGCAGTGGGACCGGGACGCCAGACAATGAGCAGTTCTTC.

This chain connects TRBV3-1 to TRBJ2-7; D is ambiguous. The germline V gene has CDR1 LGHDT and CDR2 YNNKEL (reference sequence). Trimming removed 6 bases at V and 2 bases at J, with 11 bases between. CDR3 length: 13 residues. The CDR3 bases are TGTGCCAGCAGTCAGGACGGACCCTACGAGCAGTACTTC. This codes for CASSQDGPYEQYF.

This chain connects TRBV12-3 or TRBV12-4 to TRBJ2-5, with D possibly TRBD1 on 6 matching bases. The CDR3 is 15 residues long. Trimming removed 3 bases at V and 6 bases at J, with 17 bases between. This chain's CDR3 is CASSLFLGGAQTQYF. DNA for the CDR3: TGTGCCAGCAGTTTGTTTTTAGGGGGAGCGCAGACCCAGTACTTC.

The chain carries TRBV7-2 and TRBJ2-5, with TRBD2 identical over 8 bases. There are 14 residues in the CDR3. The V gene end was trimmed by 7 bases and the J gene end by 5 bases; junction bases not matched to a gene: 9. CDR1 is SGHTA and CDR2 is FQGNSA in the germline V gene. CDR3 nucleotides: TGTGCCAGCACCGACACGGGGGGGTCGGAGACCCAGTACTTC. Translated: CASTDTGGSETQYF.

This clonotype was seen more than once but under ten times. The chain links TRBV5-1 to TRBJ2-2, with D tentatively TRBD1 (5 bases). This CDR3 has 14 amino acids. CDR1 SGHRS and CDR2 YFSETQ come from the germline V gene. V lost 5 bases and J 0 bases, leaving 8 bases between the germline ends. The CDR3 is CASRTGANTGELFF. In DNA, the CDR3 is TGCGCCAGCAGAACAGGCGCGAACACCGGGGAGCTGTTTTTT.

This clonotype came up many times. The V and J genes are TRBV7-6 and TRBJ2-5; no reliable D call. Trimming took off 5 bases at V and 1 base at J, with 11 bases between the two ends. This CDR3 has 14 residues. Germline V gene data show CDR1 as SGHVS and CDR2 as FNYEAQ. CDR3 DNA sequence: TGTGCCAGCAGCACTCAGGCTGGCCAAGAGACCCAGTACTTC. Its protein product is CASSTQAGQETQYF.

The chain joins TRBV7-9 to TRBJ2-1; tentative D call: TRBD1 (8 bases). Germline V CDR1 and CDR2: SEHNR, FQNEAQ (reference sequence). V was cut by 6 bases and J by 9 bases, with 24 bases left in between. This CDR3 region has 16 residues. This CDR3 is CASRAPGQGGEGEQFF. Here the CDR3 DNA reads TGTGCCAGCAGAGCCCCCGGACAGGGAGGGGAGGGTGAGCAGTTCTTC.